These T cell receptor beta chains were read from a single sample in a study of blood T cell repertoires in COVID-19. Sequencing used immunoSEQ multiplex PCR; TCRdb keeps in-frame clones, though not all of them. The sample lists 200,000 to 300,000 clones, roughly nine tenths occurring once. Sequencing was performed on PBMCs or T cells enriched from blood (not recorded which). The receptor set was obtained from a woman younger than 45 with acute COVID-19. CDR3s include the opening cysteine and the closing phenylalanine or tryptophan. D genes are given only for firm matches. Only part of the rows carry a size: once, few, many, or a class if the clone is expanded.

v_gene	abundance	j_gene	d_gene	CDR3aa	CDR3nt
TRBV3-1/TRBV3-2	once	TRBJ1-2	.	CASSPFNRFHGYTF	TGTGCCAGCAGCCCCTTCAACAGGTTTCATGGCTACACCTTC
TRBV6-4	.	TRBJ2-1	TRBD2	CASSEGLAGGSEQFF	TGTGCCAGCAGTGAGGGGCTAGCGGGGGGCAGTGAGCAGTTCTTC
TRBV27	.	TRBJ1-1	TRBD1	CASTPGGVQENTEAFF	TGTGCCAGCACCCCAGGGGGCGTTCAGGAGAACACTGAAGCTTTCTTT
TRBV5-6	.	TRBJ1-1	.	CASHGREPEAFF	TGTGCCAGCCATGGGAGGGAACCTGAAGCTTTCTTT
TRBV10-3	.	TRBJ1-6	.	CAISGQDNSPLHF	TGTGCCATCAGTGGACAAGATAATTCACCCCTCCACTTT
TRBV7-9	.	TRBJ1-1	.	CASSPDGAEAFF	TGTGCCAGCAGCCCGGACGGGGCTGAAGCTTTCTTT
TRBV25-1	once	TRBJ1-4	.	CASSDRGLNEKLFF	TGTGCCAGCAGTGATCGAGGGCTCAATGAAAAACTGTTTTTT
TRBV29-1	.	TRBJ2-2	TRBD2	CSVPDIGGVGGELFF	TGCAGCGTTCCGGATATTGGGGGGGTTGGCGGGGAGCTGTTTTTT
TRBV5-1	.	TRBJ2-7	.	CASSLQGGYEQYF	TGCGCCAGCAGCTTGCAGGGCGGATACGAGCAGTACTTC
TRBV5-1	.	TRBJ2-5	TRBD2	CASRYVLAGEETQYF	TGCGCCAGCAGATATGTCCTCGCGGGGGAAGAGACCCAGTACTTC
TRBV10-3	.	TRBJ1-6	TRBD1	CAIGTGGTESPLHF	TGTGCCATCGGGACAGGGGGAACAGAATCACCCCTCCACTTT
TRBV7-9	.	TRBJ2-1	.	CASSSNRVEQFF	TGTGCCAGCAGCTCGAACAGGGTTGAGCAGTTCTTC
TRBV27	.	TRBJ2-7	TRBD2	CASSLQRGGRSEQYF	TGTGCCAGCAGTCTGCAGCGGGGGGGCCGGTCCGAGCAGTACTTC
TRBV30	.	TRBJ1-5	.	CAWSRTDYSNQPQHF	TGTGCCTGGAGCAGGACAGATTATAGCAATCAGCCCCAGCATTTT
TRBV9	.	TRBJ2-5	.	CASSVGDTAGETQYF	TGTGCCAGCAGCGTAGGAGACACCGCTGGGGAGACCCAGTACTTC
TRBV19	.	TRBJ1-1	.	CASSPGLGNTEAFF	TGTGCCAGTAGCCCTGGACTGGGGAACACTGAAGCTTTCTTT
TRBV5-1	.	TRBJ2-3	.	CASSLLQGSDTQYF	TGCGCCAGCAGCTTGCTACAGGGCTCCGATACGCAGTATTTT
TRBV30	.	TRBJ2-2	TRBD2	CARGGQNTGELFF	TGTGCCCGGGGGGGACAGAACACCGGGGAGCTGTTTTTT
TRBV7-9	.	TRBJ2-2	TRBD1	CASSRTGGGDTGELFF	TGTGCCAGCAGCCGCACAGGGGGCGGCGACACCGGGGAGCTGTTTTTT
TRBV27	once	TRBJ1-5	.	CANPAGSNYSNQPQHF	TGTGCCAATCCGGCAGGGTCCAATTATAGCAATCAGCCCCAGCATTTT
TRBV3-1/TRBV3-2	.	TRBJ1-5	.	CASSHVGNQPQHF	TGTGCCAGCAGCCATGTCGGCAATCAGCCCCAGCATTTT
TRBV9	.	TRBJ2-7	TRBD1	CASSVAGQPKGEQYF	TGTGCCAGCAGCGTAGCGGGACAGCCTAAGGGGGAGCAGTACTTC
TRBV19	once	TRBJ2-1	TRBD1	CASSIGQGLYTEQFF	TGTGCCAGTAGTATCGGACAGGGCTTGTATACTGAGCAGTTCTTC
TRBV4-3	.	TRBJ1-1	.	CASSQDARASTEAFF	TGCGCCAGCAGCCAAGATGCCAGGGCCTCCACTGAAGCTTTCTTT
TRBV10-3	.	TRBJ1-2	TRBD1	CAISESRGSNYGYTF	TGTGCCATCAGTGAGAGCAGGGGGTCTAACTATGGCTACACCTTC
TRBV5-6	.	TRBJ1-2	.	CASSLRQVYTF	TGTGCCAGCAGCTTGAGGCAGGTTTACACCTTC